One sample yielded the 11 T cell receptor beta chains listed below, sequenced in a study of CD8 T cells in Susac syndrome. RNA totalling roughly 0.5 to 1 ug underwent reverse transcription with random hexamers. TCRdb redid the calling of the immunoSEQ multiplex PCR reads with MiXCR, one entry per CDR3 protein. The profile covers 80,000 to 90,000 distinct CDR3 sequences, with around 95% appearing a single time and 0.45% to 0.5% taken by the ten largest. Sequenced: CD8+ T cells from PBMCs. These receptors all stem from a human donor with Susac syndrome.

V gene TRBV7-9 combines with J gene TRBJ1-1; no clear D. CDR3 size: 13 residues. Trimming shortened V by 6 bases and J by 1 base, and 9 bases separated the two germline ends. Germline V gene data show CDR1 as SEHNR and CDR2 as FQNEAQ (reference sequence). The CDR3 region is CASRGLSNTEAFF. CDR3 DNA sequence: TGTGCCAGCAGAGGTCTCTCGAACACTGAAGCTTTCTTT.

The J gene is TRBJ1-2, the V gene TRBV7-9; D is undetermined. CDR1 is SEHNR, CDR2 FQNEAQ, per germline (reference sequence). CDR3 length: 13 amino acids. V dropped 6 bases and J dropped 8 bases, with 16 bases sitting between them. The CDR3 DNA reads TGTGCCAGCAGACGAACCAAGAACGGCGGCTACACCTTC. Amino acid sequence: CASRRTKNGGYTF.

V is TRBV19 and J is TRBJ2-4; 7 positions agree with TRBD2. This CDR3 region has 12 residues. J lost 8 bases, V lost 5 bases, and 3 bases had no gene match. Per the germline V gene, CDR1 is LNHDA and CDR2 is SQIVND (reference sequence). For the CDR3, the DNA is TGTGCCAGTAGTCCGGGAGGCCACATTCAGTACTTC. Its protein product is CASSPGGHIQYF. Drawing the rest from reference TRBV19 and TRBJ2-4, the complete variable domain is DGGITQSPKYLFRKEGQNVTLSCEQNLNHDAMYWYRQDPGQGLRLIYYSQIVNDFQKGDIAEGYSVSREKKESFPLTVTSAQKNPTAFYLCASSPGGHIQYFGAGTRLSVL.

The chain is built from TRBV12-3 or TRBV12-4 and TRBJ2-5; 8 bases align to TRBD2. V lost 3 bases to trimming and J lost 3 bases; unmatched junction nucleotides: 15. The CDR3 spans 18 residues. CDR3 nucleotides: TGTGCCAGCAGTTTTTCCTTGTTAACTAGCGGTAGTAAAGAGACCCAGTACTTC. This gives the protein CASSFSLLTSGSKETQYF.

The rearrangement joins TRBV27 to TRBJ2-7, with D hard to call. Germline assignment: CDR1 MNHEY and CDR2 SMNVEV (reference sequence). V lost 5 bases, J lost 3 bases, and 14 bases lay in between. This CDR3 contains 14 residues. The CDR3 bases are TGTGCCAGCAGTCCTCATACCCTCCTCTACGAGCAGTACTTC. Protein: CASSPHTLLYEQYF.

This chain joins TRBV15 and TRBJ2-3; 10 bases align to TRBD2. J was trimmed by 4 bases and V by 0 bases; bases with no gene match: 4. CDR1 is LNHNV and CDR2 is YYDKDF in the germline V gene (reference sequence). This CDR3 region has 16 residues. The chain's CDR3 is CATSRDFGTSADTQYF. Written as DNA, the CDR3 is TGTGCCACCAGCAGAGATTTCGGGACTAGCGCAGATACGCAGTATTTT.

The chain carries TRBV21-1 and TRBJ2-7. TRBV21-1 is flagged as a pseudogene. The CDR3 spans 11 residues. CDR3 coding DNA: TGTGCCAGCAGCAAGACCCACGAGCAGTACTTC. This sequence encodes CASSKTHEQYF.

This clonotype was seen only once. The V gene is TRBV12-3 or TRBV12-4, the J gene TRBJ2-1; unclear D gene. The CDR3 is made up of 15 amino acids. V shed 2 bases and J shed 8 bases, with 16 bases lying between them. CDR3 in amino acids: CASSLTRRVSDEQFF. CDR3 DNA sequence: TGTGCCAGCAGTTTAACCCGACGCGTGTCGGATGAGCAGTTCTTC.

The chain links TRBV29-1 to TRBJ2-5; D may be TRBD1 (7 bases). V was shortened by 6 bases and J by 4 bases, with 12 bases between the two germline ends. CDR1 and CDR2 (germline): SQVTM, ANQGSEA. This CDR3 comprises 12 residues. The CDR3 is CSVDRRGETQYF. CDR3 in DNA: TGCAGCGTGGACAGGAGGGGAGAGACCCAGTACTTC.

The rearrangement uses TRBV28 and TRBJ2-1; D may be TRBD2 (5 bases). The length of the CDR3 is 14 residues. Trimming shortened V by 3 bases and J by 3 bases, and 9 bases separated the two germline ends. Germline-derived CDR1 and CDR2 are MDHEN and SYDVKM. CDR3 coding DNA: TGTGCCAGCAGTTTCGTAGCGATCTACAATGAGCAGTTCTTC. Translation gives CASSFVAIYNEQFF.

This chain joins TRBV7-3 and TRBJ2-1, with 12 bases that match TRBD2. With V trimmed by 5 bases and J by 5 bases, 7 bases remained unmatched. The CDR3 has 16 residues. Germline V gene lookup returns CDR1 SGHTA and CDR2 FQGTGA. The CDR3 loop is CASSPKGLAGDNEQFF. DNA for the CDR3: TGTGCCAGCAGCCCTAAGGGACTAGCGGGCGACAATGAGCAGTTCTTC.